A single T cell receptor (beta chain) is shown here with its context. The CDR3 spans 17 residues. Two consecutive negative NP/OP PCR tests, clearance, or resolved symptoms defined Cohort 3 recovery. This entry is derived from a study of blood T cell repertoires in COVID-19. Study details: T cells, B-cell-depleted T cells, or PBMCs supplied cDNA or gDNA.

Produced via immunoSEQ multiplex PCR; TCRdb's table is partial and in-frame only. The table shows more than 250,000 clones, with around nine tenths occurring only once. The clonotype originates from a woman under 30 who had recovered from COVID-19. The J gene is TRBJ1-2, the V gene TRBV21-1. TRBV21-1 is shown as a pseudogene. The specimen sequenced was PBMCs or T cells enriched from blood (not recorded which). This chain's CDR3 is CASSKAGGYSPSYGYTF. The CDR3 DNA sequence: TGTGCCAGCAGCAAAGCTGGGGGGTACTCACCTTCGTATGGCTACACCTTC.